The 25 T cell receptor beta chains given below trace back to one sample, sequenced in a study of CD8+ T cells in alopecia areata. RNA was extracted and reverse transcribed into cDNA as the sequencing template. Measured with immunoSEQ multiplex PCR; TCRdb has only the in-frame clones, and not every one. Among approximately 40,000 clones, around half were seen once, and the ten largest hold roughly 1.8%. CD4+ cells from a handful of patients underwent sorting into CD25+CD127- cells. Sequencing was performed on CD4+ Tregs sorted from blood. The receptor set was obtained from a human donor with alopecia areata.

This chain uses TRBV29-1 with TRBJ2-6, with D hard to call. Trimming stripped 6 bases from V and 0 bases from J, with 15 bases between. CDR3 size: 16 residues. From germline, CDR1 is SQVTM and CDR2 ANQGSEA. The CDR3 bases are TGCAGCGTGTGGGATGGCCCTAGCTCTGGGGCCAACGTCCTGACTTTC. Its protein product is CSVWDGPSSGANVLTF.

The chain is built from TRBV7-2 and TRBJ1-2, with unresolved D. V was pared by 5 bases and J by 7 bases, with 11 bases between. The CDR3 is made up of 12 amino acids. Germline V CDR1 and CDR2: SGHTA, FQGNSA. CDR3 nucleotides: TGTGCCAGCAGCCCCGGCCGGATTGGCTACACCTTC. Translating gives CASSPGRIGYTF.

In regard to this clone: The junction differs from germline at one of its ends, possibly a read error. The chain recombines TRBV28 with TRBJ2-7; possibly TRBD1 for D (5 bases). The length of the CDR3 is 11 residues. Germline lookup yields CDR1 MDHEN and CDR2 SYDVKM. CDR3 loop: CAGSLGLEQYF. CDR3 DNA sequence: TGTGCCGGCAGTTTGGGGCTCGAGCAGTACTTC.

The chain recombines TRBV28 with TRBJ2-7, with a possible D match to TRBD2 (5 bases). From germline, CDR1 is MDHEN and CDR2 SYDVKM. V lost 0 bases, J lost 2 bases, and 11 bases lay in between. This CDR3 comprises 15 residues. The CDR3 reads CASSLWAEAPYEQYF. The CDR3 bases are TGTGCCAGCAGTTTATGGGCGGAGGCTCCCTACGAGCAGTACTTC.

This clone was picked up a small number of times. V and J are TRBV7-2 and TRBJ1-3; TRBD1 is a possible D gene (6 bases). Between the trimmed V and J ends, which lost 4 bases and 4 bases, there was a span of 14 bases. Germline CDR1 reads SGHTA; CDR2 reads FQGNSA. The CDR3 runs 15 residues. CDR3 sequence: CASSSLRGYGNTIYF. CDR3 nucleotide sequence: TGTGCCAGCAGCTCGCTCAGGGGATACGGAAACACCATATATTTT.

Turning to this clone: The junction does not match germline at one end; this may be a read error. The chain is built from TRBV4-1 and TRBJ2-5; TRBD1 agrees at 10 bases. Germline V gives CDR1 MGHRA, CDR2 YSYEKL. The CDR3 length is 15 residues. In DNA, the CDR3 is TGTGCCAGCAGCGTAAGACAGGGGGCAGGGGAGACCCAGTACTTC. Amino acid sequence: CASSVRQGAGETQYF.

The chain carries TRBV10-1 and TRBJ1-1; D unclear. Germline-derived CDR1 and CDR2 are WNHNN and SYGVQD (reference sequence). There are 13 residues in the CDR3. With 6 bases removed from V and 5 bases from J, the gap between germline ends came to 13 bases. The CDR3 DNA sequence: TGCGCCAGCAGCCGAACAGCGACTACTGAAGCTTTCTTT. Protein product: CASSRTATTEAFF.

This clone was counted a few times. V and J are TRBV7-9 and TRBJ2-7; 7 bases agree with TRBD1. V shed 6 bases and J 2 bases; nucleotides not matched to a gene: 4. The CDR3 is made up of 13 amino acids. Germline V gives CDR1 SEHNR, CDR2 FQNEAQ (reference sequence). The CDR3 region has the DNA TGTGCCAGCAGGTTAACAGGGGCCTACGAGCAGTACTTC. This sequence encodes CASRLTGAYEQYF.

The chain has TRBV12-5 and TRBJ2-2, with D perhaps TRBD1 or TRBD2 (5 bases each). V was clipped by 2 bases and J by 8 bases, with 24 bases between them. Looked up from germline, CDR1 is LGHNT and CDR2 is FRNRAP. CDR3 length: 18 residues. The CDR3 DNA reads TGTGCTAGTGGTTTGCTCCGGGACGTCCCCGGGTCTCTGGGGGAGCTGTTTTTT. Translation gives CASGLLRDVPGSLGELFF.

V and J are TRBV6-1 and TRBJ2-3, with 7 bases fitting TRBD2. Germline V gives CDR1 MNHNS, CDR2 SASEGT. The CDR3 covers 14 residues. Losses at the gene ends were 6 bases for V and 4 bases for J; bases not matched to a gene: 7. CDR3 residues: CASRPLAASDTQYF. Written as DNA, the CDR3 is TGTGCCAGCAGGCCGCTAGCGGCTTCAGATACGCAGTATTTT.

This clone has only one observation. The CDR3 loop is CASSRSAGGGYEQYF. The DNA for the CDR3 is TGCGCCAGCAGCCGGTCGGCGGGTGGAGGCTACGAGCAGTACTTC. This chain connects TRBV4-3 to TRBJ2-7, with a possible D match to TRBD2 (5 bases). Germline V gene data show CDR1 as LGHNA and CDR2 as YSLEER. V was cut by 4 bases and J by 3 bases, with 16 bases left in between. The CDR3 spans 15 residues.

This clone is medium-sized. This chain uses TRBV20-1 with TRBJ2-1; D is unclear. V lost 2 bases to trimming and J lost 9 bases, with 8 bases between them. This CDR3 comprises 11 residues. Germline CDR1 reads DFQATT; CDR2 reads SNEGSKA (reference sequence). CDR3 residues: CSARLRSEQFF. CDR3 sequence (DNA): TGCAGTGCTAGACTCCGGTCTGAGCAGTTCTTC.

J is TRBJ1-1 and V is TRBV25-1; tentative D call: TRBD1 (6 bases). There are 14 residues in the CDR3. With 6 bases removed from V and 7 bases from J, the gap between germline ends came to 18 bases. In germline, CDR1 is MGHDK, CDR2 SYGVNS. CDR3 sequence reads: CASRGMGAQGEAFF. CDR3 bases: TGTGCCAGCAGGGGGATGGGGGCCCAGGGTGAAGCTTTCTTT.

The V gene is TRBV2, the J gene TRBJ1-2; D not certain. The length of the CDR3 is 13 residues. The germline V gene has CDR1 SNHLY and CDR2 FYNNEI. Trimming pared 7 bases from V and 8 bases from J, leaving 17 bases between. The CDR3 DNA reads as TGTGCCAGCACTCTTTTAGAGGATTTCGGCTACACCTTC. It yields the protein CASTLLEDFGYTF.

In DNA form, the CDR3 reads TGTGCCAGCAGCTTAGGCTGGGGCGGGGGCTACACCTTC. Encoded protein: CASSLGWGGGYTF. This sequence joins TRBV7-2 and TRBJ1-2; weak D call: TRBD1 (5 bases). This CDR3 has 13 amino acids. Between the trimmed V and J ends, which lost 1 base and 8 bases, there was a span of 11 bases. The V gene's germline CDR1 is SGHTA and CDR2 FQGNSA.

This chain connects TRBV7-2 to TRBJ1-1; D might be TRBD1 (5 bases). The germline gives CDR1 SGHTA, CDR2 FQGNSA. The CDR3 loop spans 13 amino acids. Trimming shortened V by 5 bases and J by 8 bases, and 15 bases separated the two germline ends. Here the CDR3 reads CASSPRIGAEAFF. The CDR3 DNA reads as TGTGCCAGCAGCCCTAGGATAGGGGCCGAAGCTTTCTTT.

This chain uses TRBV29-1 with TRBJ2-7, with 14 bases identical to TRBD2. With 5 bases clipped from V and 2 bases from J, the junction kept 2 bases outside the gene matches. From germline, CDR1 is SQVTM and CDR2 ANQGSEA. The CDR3 contains 14 residues. Written as DNA, the CDR3 is TGCAGCGTTTGGACTAGCGGGAGGACCTACGAGCAGTACTTC. This encodes CSVWTSGRTYEQYF.

The V gene is TRBV7-8, the J gene TRBJ2-3; possible D gene TRBD2, 6 bases. With 10 bases removed from V and 6 bases from J, the gap between germline ends came to 17 bases. CDR1 SGHVS and CDR2 FQNEAQ come from the germline V gene. The CDR3 runs 13 residues. CDR3 sequence: CATATGEVDTQYF. Here the CDR3 DNA reads TGTGCCACCGCGACGGGGGAAGTGGATACGCAGTATTTT.

This clone was recorded a few times. The gene calls are TRBV7-2 and TRBJ2-7; TRBD2 might be the D (5 bases). V shed 5 bases and J shed 0 bases, with 14 bases lying between them. The CDR3 consists of 15 residues. Germline V lookup: CDR1 SGHTA, CDR2 FQGNSA. This chain's CDR3 is CASSRTPGNSYEQYF. In DNA, the CDR3 is TGTGCCAGCAGCCGTACCCCGGGAAACTCCTACGAGCAGTACTTC. Based on the CDR3 plus reference TRBV7-2 and TRBJ2-7, the full variable domain is GAGVSQSPSNKVTEKGKDVELRCDPISGHTALYWYRQSLGQGLEFLIYFQGNSAPDKSGLPSDRFSAERTGGSVSTLTIQRTQQEDSAVYLCASSRTPGNSYEQYFGPGTRLTVT.

This clone is classed as large. Other DNA sequences from this sample encode an identical CDR3 as well. CDR3 loop: CASSSMLGAGYF. For the CDR3, the DNA is TGTGCCAGCAGCTCGATGCTGGGAGCGGGGTACTTC. The chain joins TRBV7-9 to TRBJ2-7; weak D call: TRBD2 (6 bases). Germline V gives CDR1 SEHNR, CDR2 FQNEAQ (reference sequence). Deletions cut 4 bases from V and 12 bases from J, with 16 bases between. The CDR3 is 12 amino acids.

This chain connects TRBV7-9 to TRBJ2-3; tentative D call: TRBD1 (5 bases). CDR1 SEHNR and CDR2 FQNEAQ come from the germline V gene (reference sequence). The CDR3 is made up of 15 amino acids. Deletions cut 5 bases from V and 0 bases from J, with 12 bases between. CDR3 sequence reads: CASSQHRSSTDTQYF. The CDR3 DNA reads TGTGCCAGCAGCCAGCACAGGAGTAGCACAGATACGCAGTATTTT.

This clone was observed a few times. The CDR3 DNA reads TGTGCCATCAGTGGAACAGGGACCGGGGAGCTGTTTTTT. It translates to CAISGTGTGELFF. The chain joins TRBV10-3 to TRBJ2-2; possibly TRBD1 for D (6 bases). The CDR3 spans 13 residues. Trimming shortened V by 4 bases and J by 5 bases, and 8 bases separated the two germline ends. CDR1 is ENHRY, CDR2 SYGVKD, per germline.

A few counts support this clone. Other DNA sequences in this specimen translate into the identical CDR3. The chain joins TRBV4-1 to TRBJ1-1; 7 nucleotides line up with TRBD1. Germline V gives CDR1 MGHRA, CDR2 YSYEKL. V was clipped by 1 base and J by 6 bases; unmatched bases: 14. The CDR3 sequence is 17 residues long. CDR3 DNA: TGCGCCAGCAGCCAAGCAGGGGGGAGGGTTCTCGGCGCTGAAGCTTTCTTT. It translates to CASSQAGGRVLGAEAFF.

The chain couples TRBV20-1 to TRBJ1-2; no definite D call. The germline V gene encodes CDR1 DFQATT and CDR2 SNEGSKA (reference sequence). This CDR3 spans 10 amino acids. V lost 3 bases, J lost 5 bases, and 4 bases lay in between. The CDR3 reads CSASTYGYTF. DNA for the CDR3: TGCAGTGCTAGTACATATGGCTACACCTTC.

This chain links TRBV7-2 with TRBJ1-1, with TRBD1 as a possible D gene (5 bases). The V gene lost 5 bases and the J gene lost 7 bases, with 11 bases spanning the gap. Looked up from germline, CDR1 is SGHTA and CDR2 is FQGNSA. This CDR3 comprises 12 residues. The CDR3 nucleotides read TGTGCCAGCAGCCAGCTAACAGGTGAAGCTTTCTTT. The encoded protein is CASSQLTGEAFF.